One and the same sample provided the 2 T cell receptor beta chains below, sequenced in a study of T cell responses to AZD1222 COVID-19 vaccine. Assay used: immunoSEQ multiplex PCR; TCRdb lists only in-frame clones, some missing. The repertoire consists of 150,000 to 200,000 clones, with approximately 93% occurring once and the leading ten covering roughly 0.9%. The sample was peripheral blood, taken on day 0 of AZD1222 vaccination. The source of these receptors is an adult in good health.

The rearrangement joins TRBV7-6 to TRBJ2-3; TRBD2 agrees at 9 bases. The CDR3 is 15 amino acids. The ends lost 6 bases at V and 2 bases at J; junction bases unmatched: 6. Germline loops: CDR1 SGHVS, CDR2 FNYEAQ. The CDR3 is CASSPTSGLTDTQYF. The CDR3 nucleotides read TGTGCCAGCAGTCCAACTAGCGGGCTCACAGATACGCAGTATTTT.

The chain joins TRBV25-1 to TRBJ1-6; TRBD1 aligns across 7 bases. This CDR3 region has 17 residues. Trimming took 1 base from V and 6 from J; bases not matched to a gene: 9. The germline V gene encodes CDR1 MGHDK and CDR2 SYGVNS. In nucleotides, the CDR3 is TGTGCCAGCAGTGAATGGGGCTTCGGGACAGTTAATTCACCCCTCCACTTT. This translates into CASSEWGFGTVNSPLHF.